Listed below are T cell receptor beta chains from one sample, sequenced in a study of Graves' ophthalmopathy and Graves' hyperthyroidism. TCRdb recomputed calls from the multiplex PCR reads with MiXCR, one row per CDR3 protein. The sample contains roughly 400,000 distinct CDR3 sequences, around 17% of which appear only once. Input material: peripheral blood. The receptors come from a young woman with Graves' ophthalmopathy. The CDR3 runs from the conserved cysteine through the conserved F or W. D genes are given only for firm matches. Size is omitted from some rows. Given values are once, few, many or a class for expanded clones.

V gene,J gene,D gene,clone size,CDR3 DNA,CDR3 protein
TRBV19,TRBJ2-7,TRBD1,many,TGTGCCAGTAGTATGGGACAGGGTTACTACGAGCAGTACTTC,CASSMGQGYYEQYF
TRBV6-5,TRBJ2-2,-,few,TGTGCCAGCAGTTATACCCGAAGGGACGGGGGTGCCGGGGAGCTGTTTTTT,CASSYTRRDGGAGELFF
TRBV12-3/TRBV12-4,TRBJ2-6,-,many,TGTGCCAGCAGTTTGGGCAGGGTGACAACTGGGGCCAACGTCCTGACTTTC,CASSLGRVTTGANVLTF
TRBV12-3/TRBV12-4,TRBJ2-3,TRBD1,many,TGTGCCAGCACCCCACCGGACAGGGAAACAGATACGCAGTATTTT,CASTPPDRETDTQYF
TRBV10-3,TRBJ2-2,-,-,TGTGCCATCAGTGAGTCGCCCGGGGAGCTGTTTTTT,CAISESPGELFF
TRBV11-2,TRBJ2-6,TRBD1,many,TGTGCCAGAGGGGGGGACAGGGCCTTTTTTGGGGCCAACGTCCTGACTTTC,CARGGDRAFFGANVLTF
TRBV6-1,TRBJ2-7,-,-,TGTGCCAGCAGTGGTTCCGGGTACTCCTACGAGCAGTACTTC,CASSGSGYSYEQYF
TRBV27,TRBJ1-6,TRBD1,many,TGTGCCAGCAGCGGACAGGGAGGCTCCTATAATTCACCCCTCCACTTT,CASSGQGGSYNSPLHF
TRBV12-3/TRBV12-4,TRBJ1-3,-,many,TGTGCCAGCAGTTTCAAGCCTTTAAACACCATATATTTT,CASSFKPLNTIYF
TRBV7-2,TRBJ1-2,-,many,TGTGCCAGCAGCTTAGCAGGAGGGGTTACTAACTATGGCTACACCTTC,CASSLAGGVTNYGYTF
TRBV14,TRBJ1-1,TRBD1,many,TGTGCCAGCAGTCAAACAGGGGTGAGGAACACTGAAGCTTTCTTT,CASSQTGVRNTEAFF
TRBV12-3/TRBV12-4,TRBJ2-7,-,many,TGTGCCAGCAGTACCCTCCCAAATGTCGGCGGCGAGCAGTACTTC,CASSTLPNVGGEQYF
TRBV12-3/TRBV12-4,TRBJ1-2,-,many,TGTGCCAGCAGTTCCCGGGGGTTCTACACCTTC,CASSSRGFYTF
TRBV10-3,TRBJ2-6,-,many,TGTGCCATCAGTGAGAAGGACAGGGCCAACGTCCTGACTTTC,CAISEKDRANVLTF
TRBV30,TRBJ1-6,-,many,TGTGCCTGGAGTAATCTGGGACCTTGGGGCAATTCACCCCTCCACTTT,CAWSNLGPWGNSPLHF
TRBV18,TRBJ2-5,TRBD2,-,TGTGCCAGCTCACCGACTAGCGGGAGTTTAGAGACCCAGTACTTC,CASSPTSGSLETQYF
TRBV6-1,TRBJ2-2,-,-,TGTGCCAGCAGTCCCATCGCCGGGACAAAAGCGACCGGGGAGCTGTTTTTT,CASSPIAGTKATGELFF
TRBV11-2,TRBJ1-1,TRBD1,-,TGTGCCAGCAGCTTCATATTCTCAGGGGGCGAAAATGAAGCTTTCTTT,CASSFIFSGGENEAFF
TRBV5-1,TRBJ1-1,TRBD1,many,TGCGCCAGCAGCTCGGACAGGGGGAGGATGAACACTGAAGCTTTCTTT,CASSSDRGRMNTEAFF
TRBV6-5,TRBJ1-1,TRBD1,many,TGTGCCAGCAGTTACTCCCTGAGACAGGGGGCGCTCACTGAAGCTTTCTTT,CASSYSLRQGALTEAFF
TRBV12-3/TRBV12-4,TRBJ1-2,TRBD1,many,TGTGCCAGCAGCACTGGGACAGGAATCTACACCTTC,CASSTGTGIYTF
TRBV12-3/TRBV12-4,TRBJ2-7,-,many,TGTGCCAGCAGTCCTATCAATACCCCCTACGAGCAGTACTTC,CASSPINTPYEQYF
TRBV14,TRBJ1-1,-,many,TGTGCCAGCAGCCAAGTGGGCTTTTCGGGGACTGAAGCTTTCTTT,CASSQVGFSGTEAFF
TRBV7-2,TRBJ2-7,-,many,TGTGCCAGCAGCTTATCGTTGGGTTGGGGGGGCCTCTCCTACGAGCAGTACTTC,CASSLSLGWGGLSYEQYF
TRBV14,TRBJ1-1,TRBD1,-,TGTGCCAGCAGCTCATGGCGGGACAGGGGTATTGAAGCTTTCTTT,CASSSWRDRGIEAFF
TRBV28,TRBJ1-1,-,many,TGTGCCAGCAGTGAGGGACGGATGAACACTGAAGCTTTCTTT,CASSEGRMNTEAFF
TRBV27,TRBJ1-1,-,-,TGTGCCAGCAGTCCCCTGGAAACAGCTAACACTGAAGCTTTCTTT,CASSPLETANTEAFF
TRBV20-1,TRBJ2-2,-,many,TGCAGTGCCACCCCCCGAGGGTTCAGTGAGACCGGGGAGCTGTTTTTT,CSATPRGFSETGELFF
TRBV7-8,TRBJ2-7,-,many,TGTGCCAGCAGCTCTCTTATCGGGCCGGCCTACGAGCAGTACTTC,CASSSLIGPAYEQYF
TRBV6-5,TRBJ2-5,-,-,TGTGCCAGCAGTTACTCGAGATCGCAGGGCCAAGAGACCCAGTACTTC,CASSYSRSQGQETQYF
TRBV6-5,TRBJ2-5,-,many,TGTGCCAGCAGTTCGATGTCAAGCCAAGAGACCCAGTACTTC,CASSSMSSQETQYF
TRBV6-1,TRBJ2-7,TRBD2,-,TGTGCCAGCAGTCTCCATAGCGGGAGGGACGCCTACGAGCAGTACTTC,CASSLHSGRDAYEQYF
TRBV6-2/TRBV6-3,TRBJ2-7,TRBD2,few,TGTGCCAGCAGTGGGACTAGCGGTTACTACGAGCAGTACTTC,CASSGTSGYYEQYF
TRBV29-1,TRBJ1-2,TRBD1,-,TGCAGCGTTAACCCCGGGACAGGGGGCGTTAATGGCTACACCTTC,CSVNPGTGGVNGYTF
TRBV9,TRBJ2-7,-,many,TGTGCCAGCAGCCCTCATGGTTCGATGGGCGAGCAGTACTTC,CASSPHGSMGEQYF
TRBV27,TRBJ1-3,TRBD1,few,TGTGCCAGCAGCCCCAGGACAGGTCGCTCTGGAAACACCATATATTTT,CASSPRTGRSGNTIYF
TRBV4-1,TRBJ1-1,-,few,TGCGCCAGCAGCCACCGAGCGTACACTGAAGCTTTCTTT,CASSHRAYTEAFF
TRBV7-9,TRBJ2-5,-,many,TGTGCCAGCAGCCGGCCCTTAGGAGAGACCCAGTACTTC,CASSRPLGETQYF
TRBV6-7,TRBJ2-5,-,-,TGTGCCAGCAGTTCTTTGTTTGGGGTAAAAGAGACCCAGTACTTC,CASSSLFGVKETQYF
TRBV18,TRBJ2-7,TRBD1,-,TGTGCCAGCTCACGAGACAGGGCGGACGAGCAGTACTTC,CASSRDRADEQYF
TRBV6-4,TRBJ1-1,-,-,TGTGCCAGCACCCCCCAAGGACATGAGGTTGAAGCTTTCTTT,CASTPQGHEVEAFF
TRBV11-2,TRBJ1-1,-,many,TGTGCCAGCAGCTTAGAAATCGAAGCCCGGGAAGCTTTCTTT,CASSLEIEAREAFF
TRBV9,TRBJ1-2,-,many,TGTGCCAGCAGCGTAGACTCACCCTATGGCTACACCTTC,CASSVDSPYGYTF
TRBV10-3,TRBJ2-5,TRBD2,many,TGTGCCATCAGGGGAGGGAAAGAGACCCAGTACTTC,CAIRGGKETQYF
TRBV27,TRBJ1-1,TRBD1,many,TGTGCCAGCAGTTTCGGACAGGGCCAAGCTTTCTTT,CASSFGQGQAFF
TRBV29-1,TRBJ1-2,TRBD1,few,TGCAGCGTTGAAGATCTGGGACAGGGGTATGGCTACACCTTC,CSVEDLGQGYGYTF
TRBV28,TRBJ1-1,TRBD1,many,TGTGCCAGCAGACGGGACAGGGGGACGGTCGTAGCTTTCTTT,CASRRDRGTVVAFF
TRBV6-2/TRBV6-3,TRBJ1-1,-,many,TGTGCCAGCAGCCCCCTCGCTTTCTTT,CASSPLAFF
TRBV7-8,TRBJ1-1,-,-,TGTGCCAGCAGCTTAGGGCCTCGGGGGATGAACACTGAAGCTTTCTTT,CASSLGPRGMNTEAFF
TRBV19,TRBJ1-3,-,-,TGTGCCAGTAGTATGTCGTGGTACGGAAACACCATATATTTT,CASSMSWYGNTIYF
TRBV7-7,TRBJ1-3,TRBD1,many,TGTGCTAGCAGCTCCGGGACAGAGGGAAACACCATATATTTT,CASSSGTEGNTIYF
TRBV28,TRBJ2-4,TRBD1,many,TGTGCCAGCAGTGAACCCGGACAGGGGGCAACCATTCAGTACTTC,CASSEPGQGATIQYF
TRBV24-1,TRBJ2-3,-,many,TGTGCCACCAGTGTGGAAGGATCTAGCACAGATACGCAGTATTTT,CATSVEGSSTDTQYF
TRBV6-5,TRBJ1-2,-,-,TGTGCCAGCAGTACACGACAGAATTTGGTTGGCTACACCTTC,CASSTRQNLVGYTF
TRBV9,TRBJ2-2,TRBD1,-,TGTGCCAGCAGCGATTCACCCTTACAGGGGACGAACACCGAGGAGCTGTTTTTT,CASSDSPLQGTNTEELFF
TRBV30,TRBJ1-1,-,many,TGTGCCTGGAATCTCGGGCCTATGAACACTGAAGCTTTCTTT,CAWNLGPMNTEAFF
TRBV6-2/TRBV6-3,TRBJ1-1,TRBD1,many,TGTGCCAGCACCCCCGGACAGGGGTTGAACACTGAAGCTTTCTTT,CASTPGQGLNTEAFF
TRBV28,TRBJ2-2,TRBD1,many,TGTGCCAGCAGTTACCGACAGGGGTCTCACACCGGGGAGCTGTTTTTT,CASSYRQGSHTGELFF
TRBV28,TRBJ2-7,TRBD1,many,TGTGCCAGCAGTCCCACCGGGACAGGGGCCTACGAGCAGTACTTC,CASSPTGTGAYEQYF
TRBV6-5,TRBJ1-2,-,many,TGTGCCAGCATTTATACCCAAGGGGGGCGTTATGGCTACACCTTC,CASIYTQGGRYGYTF